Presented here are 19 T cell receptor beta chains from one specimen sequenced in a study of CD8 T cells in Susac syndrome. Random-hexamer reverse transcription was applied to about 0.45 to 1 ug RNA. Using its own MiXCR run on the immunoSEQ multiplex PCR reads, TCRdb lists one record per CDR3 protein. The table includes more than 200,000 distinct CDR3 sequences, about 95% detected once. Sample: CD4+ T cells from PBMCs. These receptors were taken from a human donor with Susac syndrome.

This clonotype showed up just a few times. The CDR3 bases are TGCGCCAGCAGCGAGGTGGCGCCAGGACAGGGGACTGGAAACACCATATATTTT. It yields the protein CASSEVAPGQGTGNTIYF. The chain joins TRBV4-1 to TRBJ1-3, with TRBD1 identical over 9 bases. V gave up 5 bases and J gave up 2 bases; unmatched junction bases: 13. Germline V CDR1 and CDR2: MGHRA, YSYEKL. This CDR3 spans 18 amino acids.

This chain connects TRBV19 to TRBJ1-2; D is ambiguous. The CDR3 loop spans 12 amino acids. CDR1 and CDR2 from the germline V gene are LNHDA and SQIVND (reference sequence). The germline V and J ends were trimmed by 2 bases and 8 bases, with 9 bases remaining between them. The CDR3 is CASSIREEGYTF. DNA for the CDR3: TGTGCCAGTAGTATACGGGAAGAGGGCTACACCTTC.

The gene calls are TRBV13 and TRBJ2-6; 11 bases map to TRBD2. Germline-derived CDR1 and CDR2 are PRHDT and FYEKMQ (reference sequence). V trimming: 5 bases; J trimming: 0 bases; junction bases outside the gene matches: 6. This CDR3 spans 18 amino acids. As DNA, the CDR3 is TGTGCCAGCAGCCGGATAGCGGGGGGGATCTCTGGGGCCAACGTCCTGACTTTC. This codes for CASSRIAGGISGANVLTF. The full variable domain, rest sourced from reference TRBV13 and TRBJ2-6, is AAGVIQSPRHLIKEKRETATLKCYPIPRHDTVYWYQQGPGQDPQFLISFYEKMQSDKGSIPDRFSAQQFSDYHSELNMSSLELGDSALYFCASSRIAGGISGANVLTFGAGSRLTVL.

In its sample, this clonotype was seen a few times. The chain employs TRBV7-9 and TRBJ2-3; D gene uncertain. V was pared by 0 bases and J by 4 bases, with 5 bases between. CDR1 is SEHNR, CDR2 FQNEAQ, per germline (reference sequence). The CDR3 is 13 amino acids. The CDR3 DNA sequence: TGTGCCAGCAGCTTAGCTGGAGCAGATACGCAGTATTTT. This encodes CASSLAGADTQYF. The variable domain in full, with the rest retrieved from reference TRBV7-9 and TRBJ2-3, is DTGVSQNPRHKITKRGQNVTFRCDPISEHNRLYWYRQTLGQGPEFLTYFQNEAQLEKSRLLSDRFSAERPKGSFSTLEIQRTEQGDSAMYLCASSLAGADTQYFGPGTRLTVL.

The CDR3 DNA sequence: TGTGCCAGCTCACCAGTCCCGGGACAGGGTTCGGGTTCACCCCTCCACTTT. As protein: CASSPVPGQGSGSPLHF. This chain connects TRBV18 to TRBJ1-6; 9 bases align to TRBD1. CDR1 and CDR2 from the germline V gene are KGHSH and LQKENI. V shed 2 bases, J shed 9 bases, and the junction held 11 bases outside the gene matches. The CDR3 sequence is 17 residues long.

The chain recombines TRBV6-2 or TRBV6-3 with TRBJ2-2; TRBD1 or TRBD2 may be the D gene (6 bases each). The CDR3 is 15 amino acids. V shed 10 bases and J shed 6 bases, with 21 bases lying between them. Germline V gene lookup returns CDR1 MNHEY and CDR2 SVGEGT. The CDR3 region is CAIRGTSNLAGELFF. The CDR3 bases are TGTGCCATCAGGGGAACTAGCAATCTTGCCGGGGAGCTGTTTTTT.

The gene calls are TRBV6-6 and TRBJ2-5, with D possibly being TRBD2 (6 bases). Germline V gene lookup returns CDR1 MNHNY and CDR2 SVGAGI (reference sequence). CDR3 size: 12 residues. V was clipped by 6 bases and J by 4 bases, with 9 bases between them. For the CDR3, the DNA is TGTGCCAGCAGCGCGGGGAGAGAGACCCAGTACTTC. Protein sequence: CASSAGRETQYF.

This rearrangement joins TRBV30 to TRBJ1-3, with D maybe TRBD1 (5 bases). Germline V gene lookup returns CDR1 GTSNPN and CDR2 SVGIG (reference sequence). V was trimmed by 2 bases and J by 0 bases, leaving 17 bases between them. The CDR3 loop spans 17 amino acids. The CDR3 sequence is CAWSQGTVSFSGNTIYF. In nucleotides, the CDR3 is TGTGCCTGGAGTCAAGGGACCGTTAGTTTCTCTGGAAACACCATATATTTT. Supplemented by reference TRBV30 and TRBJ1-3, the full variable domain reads SQTIHQWPATLVQPVGSPLSLECTVEGTSNPNLYWYRQAAGRGLQLLFYSVGIGQISSEVPQNLSASRPQDRQFILSSKKLLLSDSGFYLCAWSQGTVSFSGNTIYFGEGSWLTVV.

CDR3 sequence (DNA): TGCAGCGGCGTTACAGGGGACTCTGGGGCCAACGTCCTGACTTTC. Residues: CSGVTGDSGANVLTF. V is TRBV29-1 and J is TRBJ2-6; 7 nucleotides line up with TRBD1. The germline CDR1 and CDR2 sequences are SQVTM and ANQGSEA. The CDR3 extends over 15 amino acids. Unmatched junction bases numbered 6, after V lost 7 bases and J lost 0 bases.

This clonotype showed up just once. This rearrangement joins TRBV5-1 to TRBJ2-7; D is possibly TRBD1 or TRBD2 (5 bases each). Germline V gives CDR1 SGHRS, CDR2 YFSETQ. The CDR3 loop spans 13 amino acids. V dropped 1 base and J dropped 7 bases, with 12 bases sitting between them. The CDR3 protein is CASSLNRDGEQYF. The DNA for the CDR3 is TGCGCCAGCAGCTTGAACCGGGACGGAGAGCAGTACTTC.

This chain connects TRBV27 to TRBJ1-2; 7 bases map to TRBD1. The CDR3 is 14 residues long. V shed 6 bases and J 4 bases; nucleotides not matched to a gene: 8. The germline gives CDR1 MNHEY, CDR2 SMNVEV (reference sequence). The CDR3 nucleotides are TGTGCCAGCAGCTCGGGACAGACTCCCTATGGCTACACCTTC. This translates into CASSSGQTPYGYTF.

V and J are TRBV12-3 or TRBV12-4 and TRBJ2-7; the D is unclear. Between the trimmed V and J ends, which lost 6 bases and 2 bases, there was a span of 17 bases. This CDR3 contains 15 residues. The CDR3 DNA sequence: TGTGCCAGCAGGGAACACGGTGCGGACCCCTACGAGCAGTACTTC. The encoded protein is CASREHGADPYEQYF.

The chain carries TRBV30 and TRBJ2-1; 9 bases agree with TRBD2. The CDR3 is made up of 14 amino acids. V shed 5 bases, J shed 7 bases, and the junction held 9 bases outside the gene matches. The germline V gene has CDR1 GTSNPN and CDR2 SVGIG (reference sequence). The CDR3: CAWDSAGGMNEQFF. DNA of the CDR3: TGTGCCTGGGACTCAGCGGGGGGTATGAATGAGCAGTTCTTC.

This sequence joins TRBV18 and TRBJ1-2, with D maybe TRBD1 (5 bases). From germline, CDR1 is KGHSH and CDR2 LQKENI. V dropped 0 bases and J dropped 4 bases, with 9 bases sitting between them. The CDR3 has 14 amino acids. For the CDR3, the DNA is TGTGCCAGCTCACCACCGACAGCTATCTATGGCTACACCTTC. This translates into CASSPPTAIYGYTF. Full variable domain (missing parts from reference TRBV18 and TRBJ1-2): NAGVMQNPRHLVRRRGQEARLRCSPMKGHSHVYWYRQLPEEGLKFMVYLQKENIIDESGMPKERFSAEFPKEGPSILRIQQVVRGDSAAYFCASSPPTAIYGYTFGSGTRLTVV.

The CDR3 DNA follows: TGTGCCAGCTCACCGGAGCCAAGATTCTATGGCTACACCTTC. It is translated as CASSPEPRFYGYTF. The chain links TRBV18 to TRBJ1-2; D remains ambiguous. The CDR3 runs to 14 residues. Germline values: CDR1 KGHSH, CDR2 LQKENI. Trimming shortened V by 3 bases and J by 4 bases, and 12 bases separated the two germline ends.

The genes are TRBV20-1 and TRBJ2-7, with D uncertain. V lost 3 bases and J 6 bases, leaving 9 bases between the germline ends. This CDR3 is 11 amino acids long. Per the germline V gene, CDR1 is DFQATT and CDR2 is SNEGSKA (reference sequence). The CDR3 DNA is TGCAGTGCTAGCGGATCGAGCGAGCAGTACTTC. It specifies CSASGSSEQYF.

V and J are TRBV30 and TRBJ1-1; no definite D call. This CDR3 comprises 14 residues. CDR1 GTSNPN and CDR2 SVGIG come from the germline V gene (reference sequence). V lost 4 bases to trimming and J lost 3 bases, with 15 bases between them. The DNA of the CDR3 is TGTGCCTGGAACAGATTAGCGGGCGACACTGAAGCTTTCTTT. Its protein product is CAWNRLAGDTEAFF.

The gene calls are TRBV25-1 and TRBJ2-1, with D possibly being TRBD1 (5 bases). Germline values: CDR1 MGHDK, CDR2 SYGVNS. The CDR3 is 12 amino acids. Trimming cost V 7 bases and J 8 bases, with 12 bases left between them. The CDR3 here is CASKLWGDEQFF. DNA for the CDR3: TGTGCCAGCAAATTGTGGGGCGATGAGCAGTTCTTC.

This chain's CDR3 is CSAMPERGTYEQYF. CDR3 bases: TGCAGTGCTATGCCGGAACGCGGGACCTACGAGCAGTACTTC. The rearrangement uses TRBV20-1 and TRBJ2-7, with a possible D match to TRBD2 (6 bases). Trimming took 4 bases from V and 2 from J, leaving 15 bases between them. This CDR3 has 14 residues. Germline V gives CDR1 DFQATT, CDR2 SNEGSKA (reference sequence).